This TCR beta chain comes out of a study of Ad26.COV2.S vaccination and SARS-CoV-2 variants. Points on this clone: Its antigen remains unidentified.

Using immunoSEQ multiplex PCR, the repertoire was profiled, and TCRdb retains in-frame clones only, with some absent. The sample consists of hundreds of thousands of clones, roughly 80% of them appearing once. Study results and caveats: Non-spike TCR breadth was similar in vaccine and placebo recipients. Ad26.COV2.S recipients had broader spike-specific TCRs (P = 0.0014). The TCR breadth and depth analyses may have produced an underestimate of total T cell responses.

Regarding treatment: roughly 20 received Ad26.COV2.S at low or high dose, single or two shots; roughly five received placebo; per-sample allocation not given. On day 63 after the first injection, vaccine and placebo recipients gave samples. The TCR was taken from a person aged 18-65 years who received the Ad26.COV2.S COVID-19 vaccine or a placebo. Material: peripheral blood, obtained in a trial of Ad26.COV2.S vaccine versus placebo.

Written as DNA, the CDR3 is TGTGCCAGCAGCCCTCAGTTTTCACCCCTCCACTTT. Protein sequence: CASSPQFSPLHF. The rearrangement uses TRBV11-1 and TRBJ1-6, with D unresolved. V was shortened by 5 bases and J by 9 bases, with 8 bases between the two germline ends. Germline-derived CDR1 and CDR2 are SGHAT and FQDESV (reference sequence). The CDR3 totals 12 residues.